This T cell receptor (beta chain) was obtained from a study of blood T cells in healthy people across ages. Sample-barcoded 5' priming and a J-beta primer mix drove a second PCR of 7 to 11 cycles. TCRdb re-analysed the 5' RACE reads in MiXCR, keeping a single row per CDR3 protein. The sample consists of about 1.4 million distinct CDR3 sequences, approximately 60% of them appearing once. The germline CDR1 and CDR2 sequences are SGHTA and FQGNSA. V trimming: 6 bases; J trimming: 2 bases; junction bases outside the gene matches: 6. CDR3 length: 15 residues. Study-level results: A strong correlation was seen between TCR beta diversity and naive T cell percentage.

With respect to this clonotype: What it binds is not known.

The receptor's source is a man aged 18-30 years in good health. The sample taken for sequencing was blood. V and J are TRBV7-2 and TRBJ2-7; 11 bases agree with TRBD2. The CDR3 protein is CASRRTSGGTYEQYF. The CDR3 nucleotides read TGTGCCAGCAGGCGAACTAGCGGGGGCACCTACGAGCAGTACTTC. The complete variable domain, with remaining parts taken from reference TRBV7-2 and TRBJ2-7, reads GAGVSQSPSNKVTEKGKDVELRCDPISGHTALYWYRQSLGQGLEFLIYFQGNSAPDKSGLPSDRFSAERTGGSVSTLTIQRTQQEDSAVYLCASRRTSGGTYEQYFGPGTRLTVT.